This TCR beta chain derives from a study of T cell repertoires in cytomegalovirus infection. Overall study results and limits: CMV carriers with the relevant HLA were identified by cumulative public TCR beta family frequency.

From the reads, TCRdb called clonotypes with MiXCR, one entry per CDR3 protein. Here the sample spans hundreds of thousands of distinct CDR3 sequences, about 10% being singletons. Germline assignment: CDR1 SGHAT and CDR2 FQNNGV. The CDR3 consists of 12 residues. As concerns this clonotype: Its antigen is currently unknown. At one of its ends the junction is not consistent with the germline gene, which may arise from a read error.

The V gene is TRBV11-2, the J gene TRBJ1-1; maybe TRBD1 (5 bases). This receptor was obtained from a human donor in good health (CMV status not recorded). Some clones in this sample may be carry-over from other donors' samples. Input material: PBMCs. In nucleotides, the CDR3 is TGTGCCAGCAGCTTAGATGGCCCCGGGGGTGCCTTT. It translates to CASSLDGPGGAF.